The T cell receptor beta chain under discussion was sequenced for a study of blood T cell repertoires in COVID-19 (dated by TCRdb to the early 2020s). As for the study more broadly: The collaborator samples originated in the United States, Italy and Spain and spanned the acute and convalescent phases of COVID-19. Where available, HLA class I and class II types were obtained from metadata supplied by the sample provider rather than from assay-based typing. The dataset comprised deeply sampled blood TCRbeta repertoires from subjects exposed to, actively infected with, or recovered from COVID-19. The repertoires were released in a freely available public database intended as a resource for research on the immune response to SARS-CoV-2. Samples came from the ongoing ImmuneRACE study (first 160 participants) plus 1,254 subjects from 6 global collaborators. The material from the prospective study consisted of cDNA or gDNA derived from T cells, B-cell-depleted T cells, or PBMCs. A de-identified subject ID, COVID-19 status, age in years and sex were almost always included in the sample metadata.

In regard to this clone: It has no known antigen specificity. Per-base qualities were not stored, and no clone one base away is much larger.

Points the paper makes about the study in general: Clinical and demographic metadata were provided uncurated, with the amount varying by source and participant.

TCRbeta CDR3 regions were amplified from genomic DNA using the immunoSEQ Assay, a bias-controlled multiplex PCR. The original methods were these. The number of nucleated cells in each sample was estimated from the amplification of reference gene primers within the assay. To quantify the absolute abundance of each unique TCRbeta CDR3 rearrangement, sequence reads were collapsed and filtered. For each sample, productive Simpson clonality was calculated as the square root of Simpson's diversity index across productive rearrangements. Drawn from immuneACCESS, this table holds only the in-frame rearrangements with V and J called that TCRdb kept. Clones are partly lost; checked studies trace under half to an unresolved V gene and leave the rest unexplained. V and J calls and clone size come straight from that table; D and trimming were deduced from the DNA. Within this sample are around 300,000 clones, with roughly 89% of them counted one time only. 1.9% of the sample is taken by the ten largest.

As encoded in the germline V gene, CDR1 is SGHRS while CDR2 is YFSETQ. Including cysteine and phenylalanine, the CDR3 has 14 amino acids. The entry retains the CDR3 DNA only, 42 bases that are in frame from base 1. Here V drops 4 bases and J drops 3 bases, and the junction holds 4 bases not matched to any gene. Participants in the prospective study were enrolled through a virtual design, were aged about 18 to 90 years, and lived in roughly 26 United States geographic areas. In the prospective study, participants were assigned to cohorts based on the clinical history participants reported in a screening survey and a study questionnaire. Recovered participants in ImmuneRACE Cohort 3 were defined as having two consecutive negative NP/OP PCR tests, clearance from a healthcare professional, or resolution of symptoms. Each participant in the prospective study had whole blood, serum and a nasopharyngeal or oropharyngeal swab collected by mobile phlebotomists. Additional blood draws and questionnaires over an approximately 2-month period could optionally be provided by prospective study participants. Blood samples from the prospective study were shipped frozen or at room temperature prior to DNA extraction.

The sequenced sample consisted of PBMCs or T cells enriched from blood (not recorded which). The TCR sequence derives from a woman in her sixties who had recovered from COVID-19. The V and J segments used are TRBV5-1 and TRBJ1-2; 9 bases in the middle match TRBD1. At the DNA level, the sequence is TGCGCCAGCAGCATAGGGGACAGGGACTATGGCTACACCTTC. This yields the protein CASSIGDRDYGYTF.